One sample yielded the 28 T cell receptor beta chains listed below, sequenced in a study of cytomegalovirus exposure and HLA in healthy donors. Primers included in the PCR were 60 Vbeta and 13 Jbeta primers. Measured with immunoSEQ multiplex PCR; TCRdb has only the in-frame clones, and not every one. Here the sample spans 200,000 or so clones, approximately 80% being singletons. The sequenced material came from PBMCs. Receptor source: a young woman in good health and CMV-seropositive.

The chain joins TRBV5-1 to TRBJ2-5; D possibly corresponds to TRBD2 (5 bases). Germline CDR1 SGHRS, CDR2 YFSETQ. V lost 8 bases, J lost 0 bases, and 11 bases lay in between. The CDR3 is 13 amino acids. CDR3 DNA: TGCGCCAGTCGCCCGGGGTACCAAGAGACCCAGTACTTC. It yields the protein CASRPGYQETQYF.

The V and J genes are TRBV4-1 and TRBJ2-1; no definite D call. Germline loops: CDR1 MGHRA, CDR2 YSYEKL. Trimming took 1 base from V and 7 from J, leaving 11 bases between them. The CDR3 length is 14 residues. The CDR3 nucleotides are TGCGCCAGCAGCCAAGTCTTTGCGGCGAATGAGCAGTTCTTC. The encoded protein is CASSQVFAANEQFF.

Turning to this clone: Within the sample, other DNA sequences also encode this same CDR3. The CDR3 here is CSVEESGTDTQYF. The CDR3 nucleotides are TGCAGCGTTGAAGAATCTGGCACAGATACGCAGTATTTT. The chain joins TRBV29-1 to TRBJ2-3; D is unresolved. The CDR3 length is 13 residues. Trimming cost V 0 bases and J 1 base, with 5 bases left between them. The germline CDR1 and CDR2 sequences are SQVTM and ANQGSEA.

The chain joins TRBV27 to TRBJ2-7; 9 bases align to TRBD1. The CDR3 runs to 14 residues. J was trimmed by 3 bases and V by 5 bases; bases with no gene match: 5. CDR1 is MNHEY and CDR2 is SMNVEV in the germline V gene (reference sequence). CDR3 sequence: CASSLQGALYEQYF. CDR3 nucleotide sequence: TGTGCCAGCAGTCTACAGGGGGCTCTCTACGAGCAGTACTTC.

CDR3 residues: CASSLRRAGEKLFF. DNA of the CDR3: TGTGCCAGCAGCTTGAGGAGGGCAGGTGAAAAACTGTTTTTT. V and J are TRBV5-6 and TRBJ1-4; D gene unclear. The CDR3 runs 14 residues. Germline values: CDR1 SGHDT, CDR2 YYEEEE. V gave up 1 base and J gave up 7 bases, with 11 bases separating them.

V and J are TRBV6-1 and TRBJ1-2; 7 bases are shared with TRBD1. Germline loops: CDR1 MNHNS, CDR2 SASEGT. V dropped 6 bases and J dropped 2; count of bases not matched to a gene: 9. The CDR3 is 15 residues long. The CDR3 DNA reads as TGTGCCAGCAGCGCGGGACAGCGGGGGAACTATGGCTACACCTTC. Protein sequence: CASSAGQRGNYGYTF.

V and J are TRBV19 and TRBJ2-3, with 11 positions matching TRBD2. J was trimmed by 4 bases and V by 4 bases; bases with no gene match: 4. In germline, CDR1 is LNHDA, CDR2 SQIVND (reference sequence). The CDR3 is 15 amino acids. CDR3 loop: CASSRTSGGSDTQYF. The CDR3 nucleotides are TGTGCCAGTAGTAGAACTAGCGGGGGATCAGATACGCAGTATTTT.

The chain carries TRBV30 and TRBJ1-1; D may be TRBD1 (5 bases). Deletions cut 3 bases from V and 2 bases from J, with 16 bases between. The CDR3 runs 15 residues. CDR1 GTSNPN and CDR2 SVGIG come from the germline V gene (reference sequence). CDR3 bases: TGTGCCTGGAGCCCCGATGTGGGACTAAACACTGAAGCTTTCTTT. Protein product: CAWSPDVGLNTEAFF. Drawing the rest from reference TRBV30 and TRBJ1-1, the complete variable domain is SQTIHQWPATLVQPVGSPLSLECTVEGTSNPNLYWYRQAAGRGLQLLFYSVGIGQISSEVPQNLSASRPQDRQFILSSKKLLLSDSGFYLCAWSPDVGLNTEAFFGQGTRLTVV.

The chain recombines TRBV28 with TRBJ1-2; D perhaps matches TRBD1 (6 bases). Germline V gene data show CDR1 as MDHEN and CDR2 as SYDVKM. The CDR3 loop spans 18 amino acids. Trimming took off 3 bases at V and 4 bases at J, with 24 bases between the two ends. In DNA form, the CDR3 reads TGTGCCAGCAGTTTGTCTGGCTCTCGGGGGGCTAGGAGCTATGGCTACACCTTC. This sequence encodes CASSLSGSRGARSYGYTF.

This chain links TRBV27 with TRBJ1-2; perhaps TRBD1 as D (5 bases). Trimming left V 5 bases short and J 3 bases short, with 16 bases between. Germline-derived CDR1 and CDR2 are MNHEY and SMNVEV (reference sequence). The CDR3 runs to 15 residues. Here the CDR3 reads CASSPRPDTDYGYTF. DNA of the CDR3: TGTGCCAGCAGTCCACGACCGGACACCGACTATGGCTACACCTTC.

V usage is TRBV15 and J usage is TRBJ1-2, with 7 bases aligning to TRBD1. Germline loops: CDR1 LNHNV, CDR2 YYDKDF (reference sequence). Unmatched junction bases numbered 4, after V lost 0 bases and J lost 6 bases. The CDR3 runs to 14 residues. The CDR3 loop is CATSRETGLDGYTF. In DNA, the CDR3 is TGTGCCACCAGCAGAGAGACAGGGCTGGATGGCTACACCTTC.

The V and J genes are TRBV6-5 and TRBJ2-5; tentatively, D is TRBD2 (6 bases). CDR3 length: 13 residues. Trimming took off 5 bases at V and 7 bases at J, with 14 bases between the two ends. Germline V gene sequence: CDR1 MNHEY, CDR2 SVGAGI. CDR3 region: CASSVTRKGTQYF. The CDR3 DNA sequence: TGTGCCAGCAGTGTGACTAGAAAGGGGACCCAGTACTTC.

The J gene is TRBJ2-7, the V gene TRBV10-3; the D gene is possibly TRBD1 (5 bases). The germline gives CDR1 ENHRY, CDR2 SYGVKD. The CDR3 runs to 14 residues. The V gene lost 2 bases and the J gene lost 3 bases, with 11 bases spanning the gap. The CDR3 sequence is CAISEEAGHYEQYF. CDR3 DNA: TGTGCCATCAGTGAGGAGGCAGGGCACTACGAGCAGTACTTC.

This clone was observed once. The CDR3 sequence is CASSMGGLQETQYF. The CDR3 DNA reads as TGTGCCAGTAGTATGGGGGGGCTACAAGAGACCCAGTACTTC. The chain couples TRBV19 to TRBJ2-5; possibly TRBD2 for D (7 bases). V gave up 3 bases and J gave up 2 bases, with 10 bases separating them. This CDR3 is 14 amino acids long. CDR1 is LNHDA and CDR2 is SQIVND in the germline V gene (reference sequence). Using reference TRBV19 and TRBJ2-5 for the parts outside the CDR3, the full variable domain is DGGITQSPKYLFRKEGQNVTLSCEQNLNHDAMYWYRQDPGQGLRLIYYSQIVNDFQKGDIAEGYSVSREKKESFPLTVTSAQKNPTAFYLCASSMGGLQETQYFGPGTRLLVL.

The chain combines TRBV6-1 with TRBJ2-7; 8 nucleotides match TRBD2. With 5 bases clipped from V and 5 bases from J, the junction kept 11 bases outside the gene matches. CDR1 MNHNS and CDR2 SASEGT come from the germline V gene. The length of the CDR3 is 15 residues. As DNA, the CDR3 is TGTGCCAGCAGTTCCCGGGGGGGGGCGGGTAACGAGCAGTACGTC. Its translation: CASSSRGGAGNEQYV.

Only a few counts were recorded for this clone. This rearrangement joins TRBV6-1 to TRBJ1-5, with 8 positions matching TRBD1. The CDR3 length is 14 residues. Losses at the gene ends were 6 bases for V and 6 bases for J; bases not matched to a gene: 7. The germline gives CDR1 MNHNS, CDR2 SASEGT. The CDR3 is CASSSGQVSQPQHF. The DNA for the CDR3 is TGTGCCAGCAGCTCGGGACAGGTGAGTCAGCCCCAGCATTTT.

This chain links TRBV5-1 with TRBJ2-5; weak D call: TRBD2 (6 bases). Trimming left V 3 bases short and J 5 bases short, with 17 bases between. The CDR3 extends over 15 amino acids. Germline CDR1 SGHRS, CDR2 YFSETQ. In DNA, the CDR3 is TGCGCCAGCAGCTGGGCCCCCGGAGGGTTGGAGACCCAGTACTTC. Its translation: CASSWAPGGLETQYF.

This sequence joins TRBV28 and TRBJ2-3; D may be TRBD2 (7 bases). Germline assignment: CDR1 MDHEN and CDR2 SYDVKM. This CDR3 region has 16 residues. Trimming took off 7 bases at V and 2 bases at J, with 19 bases between the two ends. The CDR3 coding sequence is TGTGCCAGCACCACCGGCGGGGGCAGGGTCACAGATACGCAGTATTTT. The encoded protein is CASTTGGGRVTDTQYF.

The gene calls are TRBV6-6 and TRBJ1-4; D remains unclear. The germline V gene has CDR1 MNHNY and CDR2 SVGAGI (reference sequence). The CDR3 has 15 residues. Trimming removed 0 bases from V and 3 bases from J, with 8 bases in between. This CDR3 is CASSYSMAPNEKLFF. The CDR3 bases are TGTGCCAGCAGTTACTCGATGGCTCCTAATGAAAAACTGTTTTTT.

The J gene is TRBJ1-2, the V gene TRBV2; 8 nucleotides agree with TRBD1. J lost 7 bases, V lost 3 bases, and 4 bases had no gene match. Germline loops: CDR1 SNHLY, CDR2 FYNNEI. The CDR3 runs to 13 residues. Here the CDR3 reads CASSDGRGLGYTF. The DNA for the CDR3 is TGTGCCAGCAGTGATGGCAGGGGGCTTGGCTACACCTTC.

This clone was seen only once. The J gene is TRBJ1-4, the V gene TRBV2, with 9 bases fitting TRBD1. Per germline, CDR1 SNHLY and CDR2 FYNNEI. This CDR3 spans 14 amino acids. J was trimmed by 6 bases and V by 3 bases; bases with no gene match: 2. CDR3 region: CASSEGTGYEKLFF. CDR3 sequence (DNA): TGTGCCAGCAGTGAGGGGACAGGGTATGAAAAACTGTTTTTT.

This sequence joins TRBV27 and TRBJ2-3, with 11 bases lining up with TRBD1. Germline values: CDR1 MNHEY, CDR2 SMNVEV (reference sequence). V shed 10 bases and J 7 bases; nucleotides not matched to a gene: 13. CDR3 length equals 15 residues. CDR3 region: CATREGTGGFNTQYF. The CDR3 DNA reads as TGTGCCACCAGAGAGGGGACAGGGGGATTTAATACGCAGTATTTT.

The J gene is TRBJ2-3, the V gene TRBV4-3; possibly TRBD1 for D (5 bases). The CDR3 spans 15 residues. Germline values: CDR1 LGHNA, CDR2 YSLEER. V gave up 5 bases and J gave up 1 base, with 13 bases separating them. CDR3 sequence: CASSTRAVGTDTQYF. Here the CDR3 DNA reads TGCGCCAGCAGCACCAGGGCGGTTGGCACAGATACGCAGTATTTT.

The rearrangement links TRBV28 to TRBJ1-2, with TRBD1 identical over 9 bases. Unmatched junction bases numbered 8, after V lost 2 bases and J lost 4 bases. CDR3 size: 16 residues. CDR1 and CDR2 (germline): MDHEN, SYDVKM. As DNA, the CDR3 is TGTGCCAGCAGTTTAGGGGACAGGGAGGGTTTCTATGGCTACACCTTC. Its translation is CASSLGDREGFYGYTF.

Turning to this clone: Other DNA sequences in the sample encode the same CDR3. The chain employs TRBV7-3 and TRBJ2-3; tentatively, D is TRBD1 (5 bases). V lost 5 bases and J lost 0, with 6 bases in between. The CDR3 spans 13 residues. The V gene's germline CDR1 is SGHTA and CDR2 FQGTGA. The CDR3 nucleotides read TGTGCCAGCAGCCCAGGGAGCACAGATACGCAGTATTTT. It codes for CASSPGSTDTQYF.

This clone has only a few counts. The CDR3 DNA is TGTGCCAGCAGTTTTACCTACGAGCAGTACTTC. Encoded protein: CASSFTYEQYF. The chain is built from TRBV28 and TRBJ2-7; D call uncertain. The V end was cut by 3 bases, the J end by 2 bases, with 2 bases between. The CDR3 length is 11 residues. Germline values: CDR1 MDHEN, CDR2 SYDVKM.

This chain joins TRBV18 and TRBJ2-5; TRBD2 aligns across 9 bases. The CDR3 is 14 residues long. The V gene end was trimmed by 9 bases and the J gene end by 5 bases; junction bases not matched to a gene: 10. In germline, CDR1 is KGHSH, CDR2 LQKENI. The CDR3 loop reads CASIGTSSSETQYF. The CDR3 bases are TGTGCCAGTATCGGGACTAGCTCTTCGGAGACCCAGTACTTC.

The rearrangement uses TRBV5-1 and TRBJ2-3; perhaps TRBD2 as D (6 bases). Germline lookup yields CDR1 SGHRS and CDR2 YFSETQ. This CDR3 is 14 amino acids long. V dropped 4 bases and J dropped 6 bases, with 15 bases sitting between them. In DNA form, the CDR3 reads TGCGCCAGCAGCGGGACTTCCACGGGTGATACGCAGTATTTT. This encodes CASSGTSTGDTQYF.